Each of the 14 T cell receptor beta chains below was sequenced from the same sample in a study of T cell responses to AZD1222 COVID-19 vaccine. Data came from immunoSEQ multiplex PCR; TCRdb stores just in-frame clones and leaves some out. The data show around 180,000 clones, 85% to 90% seen once. The input for sequencing was peripheral blood, taken on day 0 of MenACWY control vaccination. Receptors were obtained from an adult in good health.

This clone occurred a few times. The J gene is TRBJ2-7, the V gene TRBV5-1; perhaps TRBD1 as D (6 bases). CDR1 and CDR2 (germline): SGHRS, YFSETQ. The CDR3 totals 15 residues. The V end was cut by 0 bases, the J end by 5 bases, with 15 bases between. This CDR3 reads CASSLGGRGADEQYF. CDR3 DNA sequence: TGCGCCAGCAGCTTGGGTGGCAGGGGTGCTGACGAGCAGTACTTC. Together with reference TRBV5-1 and TRBJ2-7, the CDR3 gives the full variable domain: KAGVTQTPRYLIKTRGQQVTLSCSPISGHRSVSWYQQTPGQGLQFLFEYFSETQRNKGNFPGRFSGRQFSNSRSEMNVSTLELGDSALYLCASSLGGRGADEQYFGPGTRLTVT.

J is TRBJ2-3 and V is TRBV28; 8 bases align to TRBD2. V lost 3 bases and J lost 10; bases outside the gene matches: 12. This CDR3 contains 15 residues. Germline assignment: CDR1 MDHEN and CDR2 SYDVKM. The DNA of the CDR3 is TGTGCCAGCAGTTTTTCCCGGGGGGGCCGTACTGCGCAGTATTTT. Translation: CASSFSRGGRTAQYF.

The chain recombines TRBV30 with TRBJ2-7; D gene uncertain. The germline V and J ends were trimmed by 6 bases and 3 bases, with 18 bases remaining between them. The CDR3 runs to 14 residues. In germline, CDR1 is GTSNPN, CDR2 SVGIG (reference sequence). In DNA, the CDR3 is TGTGCCTGTTCAACTGGTGGGCACATCTACGAGCAGTACTTC. Protein sequence: CACSTGGHIYEQYF.

This clone was seen a handful of times. The rearrangement joins TRBV19 to TRBJ2-7; the D call may be TRBD1 or TRBD2 (5 bases each). Germline CDR1 LNHDA, CDR2 SQIVND (reference sequence). This CDR3 is built from 14 residues. V lost 1 base, J lost 6 bases, and 13 bases lay in between. This chain's CDR3 is CASSIARELGEQYF. The CDR3 DNA reads TGTGCCAGTAGTATAGCCAGGGAGCTGGGCGAGCAGTACTTC. The variable domain in full, with the rest retrieved from reference TRBV19 and TRBJ2-7, is DGGITQSPKYLFRKEGQNVTLSCEQNLNHDAMYWYRQDPGQGLRLIYYSQIVNDFQKGDIAEGYSVSREKKESFPLTVTSAQKNPTAFYLCASSIARELGEQYFGPGTRLTVT.

The rearrangement joins TRBV4-3 to TRBJ2-3; 9 positions agree with TRBD2. Germline CDR1 LGHNA, CDR2 YSLEER. CDR3 length: 17 residues. J was trimmed by 4 bases and V by 0 bases; bases with no gene match: 8. CDR3: CASSQDPPQRGADTQYF. In nucleotides, the CDR3 is TGCGCCAGCAGCCAAGACCCCCCCCAGCGGGGGGCAGATACGCAGTATTTT.

CDR3 amino acids: CASSQGPTSGYEQYF. The DNA of the CDR3 is TGTGCCAGCAGCCAAGGGCCTACTAGCGGCTACGAGCAGTACTTC. The chain carries TRBV3-1 (or the pseudogene TRBV3-2) and TRBJ2-7; TRBD2 agrees at 8 bases. The length of the CDR3 is 15 residues. Trimming cost V 1 base and J 3 bases; bases outside gene matches: 5. Germline-derived CDR1 and CDR2 are LGHDT and YNNKEL (reference sequence).

The chain has TRBV3-1 (or the pseudogene TRBV3-2) and TRBJ1-1, with D perhaps matching TRBD1 (5 bases). Germline-derived CDR1 and CDR2 are LGHDT and YNNKEL (reference sequence). Trimming left V 6 bases short and J 7 bases short, with 21 bases between. This CDR3 contains 15 residues. CDR3 loop: CASSDPGLPSGEAFF. Here the CDR3 DNA reads TGTGCCAGCAGTGATCCGGGACTCCCATCAGGTGAAGCTTTCTTT.

There are a few counts of this clone. V and J are TRBV4-2 and TRBJ2-7; D possibly corresponds to TRBD2 (6 bases). Germline CDR1 and CDR2: LGHNA and YNFKEQ. The CDR3 is 15 amino acids. Trimming took 3 bases from V and 1 from J, leaving 13 bases between them. CDR3 in amino acids: CASSQGWGESYEQYF. The CDR3 region has the DNA TGTGCCAGCAGCCAGGGATGGGGGGAGTCCTACGAGCAGTACTTC.

Comments on this clone: One junction end does not reproduce the germline sequence, and a read error may be involved. The chain combines TRBV4-1 with TRBJ1-2; D is unclear. Germline V gene sequence: CDR1 MGHRA, CDR2 YSYEKL. The CDR3 is made up of 10 amino acids. CDR3 amino acids: CSGGPEGYTF. The CDR3 region has the DNA TGTTCGGGCGGCCCAGAAGGCTACACCTTC.

The chain carries TRBV28 and TRBJ2-1; TRBD2 agrees at 8 bases. Germline trimming cut 6 bases from V and 8 bases from J; bases unmatched to any gene: 15. This CDR3 has 16 amino acids. From germline, CDR1 is MDHEN and CDR2 SYDVKM. The CDR3 DNA sequence: TGTGCCAGCAGAGGGGGGTCGGGACTAGGAGGGGATGAGCAGTTCTTC. Protein sequence: CASRGGSGLGGDEQFF.

This rearrangement joins TRBV5-1 to TRBJ1-1; no definite D call. Trimming shortened V by 0 bases and J by 1 base, and 10 bases separated the two germline ends. CDR3 length equals 15 residues. From germline, CDR1 is SGHRS and CDR2 YFSETQ. The CDR3 here is CASSLGNAGNTEAFF. In nucleotides, the CDR3 is TGCGCCAGCAGCTTGGGTAATGCGGGGAACACTGAAGCTTTCTTT.

The J gene is TRBJ1-3, the V gene TRBV5-8; D remains ambiguous. CDR1 and CDR2 from the germline V gene are SGHTS and YDEGEE. This CDR3 region has 14 residues. Trimming took off 0 bases at V and 4 bases at J, with 8 bases between the two ends. The CDR3 nucleotides are TGTGCCAGCAGCTTGGAGATGTTAGGAAACACCATATATTTT. It encodes CASSLEMLGNTIYF. The whole variable domain, remainder taken from reference TRBV5-8 and TRBJ1-3, is EAGVTQSPTHLIKTRGQQATLRCSPISGHTSVYWYQQALGLGLQFLLWYDEGEERNRGNFPPRFSGRQFPNYSSELNVNALELEDSALYLCASSLEMLGNTIYFGEGSWLTVV.

Only a few counts were recorded for this clone. The chain is built from TRBV24-1 and TRBJ2-1; 11 positions match TRBD2. V lost 3 bases, J lost 3 bases, and 3 bases stayed unmatched. The CDR3 loop spans 16 amino acids. CDR1 is KGHDR, CDR2 SFDVKD, per germline. The CDR3 spells CATSDRGLADYNEQFF. Written as DNA, the CDR3 is TGTGCCACCAGTGATAGGGGACTAGCGGACTACAATGAGCAGTTCTTC.

The chain joins TRBV7-6 to TRBJ2-5; tentative D call: TRBD1 (8 bases). This CDR3 comprises 14 residues. The germline V gene has CDR1 SGHVS and CDR2 FNYEAQ. V dropped 5 bases and J dropped 4 bases, with 14 bases sitting between them. As DNA, the CDR3 is TGTGCCAGCAGCGAGACAGGGGAGGGAGAGACCCAGTACTTC. It yields the protein CASSETGEGETQYF.